One T cell receptor (beta chain) is described in this entry. What it binds is not known. The PCR was carried out with 60 Vbeta primers and 13 Jbeta primers. As originally analysed: In a later analysis, the count reached some 83 million unique TCR beta chains, with roughly 11 million shared. The protocol was immunoSEQ multiplex PCR, while the TCRdb copy is restricted to in-frame clones and leaves out a portion. The D gene and trimming were derived from the DNA, and the V and J assignments and clone size from that table. This table has about 89,000 clones, approximately 80% appearing once. Germline lookup yields CDR1 MGHRA and CDR2 YSYEKL. V lost 1 base, J lost 13 bases, and 13 bases lay in between. This CDR3 is 12 amino acids long. These data originate in a study of cytomegalovirus exposure and HLA in healthy donors. Whole-study results and caveats: Whilst most TCR sequences proved rare, a subset of public TCRs occurred across many donors. One variant, a missense change in DCLRE1C, was linked in a later analysis to TCR beta V- and J-gene trimming. Among donors in an Asian-associated ancestry cluster, a later analysis reportedly found fewer N-insertions than the roughly 670-donor mean.

The clonotype was recovered from a female donor in good health and CMV-seropositive. The sample taken for sequencing was PBMCs. V usage is TRBV4-1 and J usage is TRBJ2-5; D is unresolved. For the CDR3, the DNA is TGCGCCAGCAGCCAAGCCGGAACGCGGCCGTACTTC. Protein: CASSQAGTRPYF.